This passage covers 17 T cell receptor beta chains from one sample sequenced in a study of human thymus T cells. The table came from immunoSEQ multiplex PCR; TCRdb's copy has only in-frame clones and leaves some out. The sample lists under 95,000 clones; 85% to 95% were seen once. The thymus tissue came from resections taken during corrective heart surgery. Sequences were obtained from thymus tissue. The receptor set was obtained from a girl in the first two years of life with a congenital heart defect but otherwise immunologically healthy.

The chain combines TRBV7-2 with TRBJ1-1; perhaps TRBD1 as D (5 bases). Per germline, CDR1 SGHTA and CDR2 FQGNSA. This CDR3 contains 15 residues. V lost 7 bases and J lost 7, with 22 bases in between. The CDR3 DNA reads TGTGCCAGCACCTTCGGGGCGGGAAAGAGCGGTGAAGCTTTCTTT. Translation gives CASTFGAGKSGEAFF.

The CDR3 spells CASRRSFSYEQYF. CDR3 coding DNA: TGTGCCAGCAGGCGGAGCTTCTCCTACGAGCAGTACTTC. The V gene is TRBV2, the J gene TRBJ2-7; D is unresolved. The germline V and J ends were trimmed by 6 bases and 0 bases, with 9 bases remaining between them. CDR3 size: 13 residues. CDR1 SNHLY and CDR2 FYNNEI come from the germline V gene.

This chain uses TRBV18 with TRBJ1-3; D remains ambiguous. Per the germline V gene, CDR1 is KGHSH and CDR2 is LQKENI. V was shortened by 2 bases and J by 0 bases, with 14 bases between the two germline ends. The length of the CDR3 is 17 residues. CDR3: CASSPKTPHDSGNTIYF. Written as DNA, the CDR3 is TGTGCCAGCTCACCAAAAACGCCACACGACTCTGGAAACACCATATATTTT.

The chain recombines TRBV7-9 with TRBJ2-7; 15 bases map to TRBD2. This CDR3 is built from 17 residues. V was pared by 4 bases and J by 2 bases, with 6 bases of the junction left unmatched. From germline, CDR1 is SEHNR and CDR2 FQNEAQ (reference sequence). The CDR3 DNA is TGTGCCAGCAGCTACGGGACTAGCGGGAGGCTTCCCTACGAGCAGTACTTC. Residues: CASSYGTSGRLPYEQYF.

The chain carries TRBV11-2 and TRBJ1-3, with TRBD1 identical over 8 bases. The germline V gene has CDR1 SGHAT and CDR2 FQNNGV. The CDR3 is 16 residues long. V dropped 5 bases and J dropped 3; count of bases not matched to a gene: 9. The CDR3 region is CASSHPTGGVGNTIYF. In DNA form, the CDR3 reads TGTGCCAGCAGCCACCCCACAGGGGGTGTTGGAAACACCATATATTTT.

CDR3 DNA: TGTGCCAGCAGCGTACCCTCCAGGGTAGATGAGCAGTTCTTC. Translated: CASSVPSRVDEQFF. V and J are TRBV9 and TRBJ2-1, with TRBD1 as a possible D gene (5 bases). Germline CDR1 reads SGDLS; CDR2 reads YYNGEE. Trimming stripped 1 base from V and 8 bases from J, with 13 bases between. This CDR3 region has 14 residues.

CDR3 sequence reads: CASSLCDLTTDTQYF. Written as DNA, the CDR3 is TGCGCCAGCAGCTTGTGCGATCTCACCACAGATACGCAGTATTTT. This chain connects TRBV5-1 to TRBJ2-3; D is uncertain. Germline-derived CDR1 and CDR2 are SGHRS and YFSETQ. The CDR3 has 15 residues. The V gene lost 1 base and the J gene lost 2 bases, with 11 bases spanning the gap.

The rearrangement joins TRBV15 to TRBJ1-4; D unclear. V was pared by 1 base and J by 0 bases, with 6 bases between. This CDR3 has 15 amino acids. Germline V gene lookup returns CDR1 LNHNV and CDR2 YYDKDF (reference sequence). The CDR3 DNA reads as TGTGCCACCAGCAGAGCGGCGTCAACTAATGAAAAACTGTTTTTT. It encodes CATSRAASTNEKLFF.

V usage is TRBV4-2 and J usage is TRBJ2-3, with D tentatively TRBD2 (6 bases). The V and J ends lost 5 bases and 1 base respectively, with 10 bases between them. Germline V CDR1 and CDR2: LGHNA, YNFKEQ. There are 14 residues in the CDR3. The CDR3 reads CASSRRGGTDTQYF. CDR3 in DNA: TGTGCCAGCAGCAGGAGGGGCGGCACAGATACGCAGTATTTT.

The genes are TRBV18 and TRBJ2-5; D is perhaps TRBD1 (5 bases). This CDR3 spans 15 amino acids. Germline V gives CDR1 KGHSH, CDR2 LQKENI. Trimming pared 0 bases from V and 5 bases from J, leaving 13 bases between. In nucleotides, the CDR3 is TGTGCCAGCTCACCACCGGGCCCAAAGGGGGAGACCCAGTACTTC. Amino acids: CASSPPGPKGETQYF.

The CDR3 reads CASHLKPGQGPPNTGELFF. CDR3 in DNA: TGTGCCAGCCACCTTAAGCCGGGACAGGGGCCACCGAACACCGGGGAGCTGTTTTTT. The chain recombines TRBV28 with TRBJ2-2, with TRBD1 matching over 10 bases. CDR1 MDHEN and CDR2 SYDVKM come from the germline V gene. This CDR3 spans 19 amino acids. The ends lost 8 bases at V and 0 bases at J; junction bases unmatched: 15. Drawing the rest from reference TRBV28 and TRBJ2-2, the complete variable domain is DVKVTQSSRYLVKRTGEKVFLECVQDMDHENMFWYRQDPGLGLRLIYFSYDVKMKEKGDIPEGYSVSREKKERFSLILESASTNQTSMYLCASHLKPGQGPPNTGELFFGEGSRLTVL.

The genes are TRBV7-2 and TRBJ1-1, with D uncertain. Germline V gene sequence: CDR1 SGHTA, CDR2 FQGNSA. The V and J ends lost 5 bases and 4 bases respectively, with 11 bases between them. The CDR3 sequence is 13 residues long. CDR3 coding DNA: TGTGCCAGCAGCGGTACCAAGGGCACTGAAGCTTTCTTT. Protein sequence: CASSGTKGTEAFF.

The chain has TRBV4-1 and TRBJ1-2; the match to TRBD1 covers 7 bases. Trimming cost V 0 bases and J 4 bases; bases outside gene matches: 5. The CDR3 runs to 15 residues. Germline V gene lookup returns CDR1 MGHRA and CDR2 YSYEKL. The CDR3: CASSQEGGGAYGYTF. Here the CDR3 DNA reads TGCGCCAGCAGCCAAGAAGGGGGCGGGGCCTATGGCTACACCTTC.

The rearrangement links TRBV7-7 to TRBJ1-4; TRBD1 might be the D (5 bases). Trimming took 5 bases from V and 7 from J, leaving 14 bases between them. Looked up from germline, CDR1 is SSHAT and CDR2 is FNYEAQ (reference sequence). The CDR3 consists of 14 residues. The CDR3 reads CASSPGGSGEKLFF. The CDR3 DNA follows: TGTGCCAGCAGCCCGGGGGGTTCGGGTGAAAAACTGTTTTTT. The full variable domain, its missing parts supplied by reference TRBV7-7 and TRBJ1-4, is GAGVSQSPRYKVTKRGQDVTLRCDPISSHATLYWYQQALGQGPEFLTYFNYEAQPDKSGLPSDRFSAERPEGSISTLTIQRTEQRDSAMYRCASSPGGSGEKLFFGSGTQLSVL.

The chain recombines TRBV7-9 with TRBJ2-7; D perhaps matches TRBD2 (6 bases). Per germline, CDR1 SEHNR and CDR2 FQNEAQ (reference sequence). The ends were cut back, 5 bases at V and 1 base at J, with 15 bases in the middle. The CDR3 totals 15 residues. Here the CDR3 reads CASSETSGQSYEQYF. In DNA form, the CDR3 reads TGTGCCAGCAGCGAGACTAGTGGCCAATCCTACGAGCAGTACTTC.

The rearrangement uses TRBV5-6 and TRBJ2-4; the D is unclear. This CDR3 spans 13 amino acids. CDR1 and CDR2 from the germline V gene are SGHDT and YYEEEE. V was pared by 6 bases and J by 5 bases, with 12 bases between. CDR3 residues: CASNDWVQNIQYF. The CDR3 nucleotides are TGTGCCAGCAACGACTGGGTCCAAAACATTCAGTACTTC. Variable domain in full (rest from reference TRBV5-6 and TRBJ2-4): DAGVTQSPTHLIKTRGQQVTLRCSPKSGHDTVSWYQQALGQGPQFIFQYYEEEERQRGNFPDRFSGHQFPNYSSELNVNALLLGDSALYLCASNDWVQNIQYFGAGTRLSVL.

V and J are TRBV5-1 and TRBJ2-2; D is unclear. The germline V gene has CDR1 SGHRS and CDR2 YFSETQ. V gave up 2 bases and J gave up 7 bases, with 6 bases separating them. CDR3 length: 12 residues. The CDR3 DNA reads TGCGCCAGCAGCTTCCTTGGCGGGGAGCTGTTTTTT. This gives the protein CASSFLGGELFF.